The source of this T cell receptor (beta chain) is a study of blood T cell repertoires in COVID-19. Germline values: CDR1 MGHRA, CDR2 YSYEKL. With 4 bases clipped from V and 1 base from J, the junction kept 6 bases outside the gene matches. This CDR3 region has 15 residues. Authors' analysis steps: Nucleated cell counts were estimated from reference gene primer amplification. Clones were read by immunoSEQ multiplex PCR, and TCRdb kept only the in-frame ones, dropping some. The V and J calls and clone size come from that table; D and trimming were worked out from the DNA. The top ten clones hold 10% of a sample with a few hundred thousand clones, over 75% of them seen once.

Material: PBMCs or T cells enriched from blood (not recorded which). This receptor was identified in a woman aged 18-29 years who had recovered from COVID-19. J is TRBJ2-5 and V is TRBV4-1, with 7 positions matching TRBD1. Written as DNA, the CDR3 is TGCGCCAGCAGCCCGACAGGGCACCTCCAAGAGACCCAGTACTTC. Translation: CASSPTGHLQETQYF.